The rows below give T cell receptor beta chains drawn from one sample of a study of cytomegalovirus exposure and HLA in healthy donors. The assay was immunoSEQ multiplex PCR, and TCRdb's table has in-frame clones only and misses some. Counted here are approximately 210,000 clones, roughly four fifths occurring once; the ten biggest clones make up 2% to 2.5%. Material for sequencing was PBMCs. These receptors were collected from a woman in her thirties in good health and CMV-seropositive. CDR3s include the opening cysteine and the closing phenylalanine or tryptophan. A D gene is named only where the DNA matches it firmly. Only some rows state a clone size, as once, few, many or a class for expanded clones.

CDR3nt	CDR3aa	j_gene	abundance	v_gene	d_gene
TGTGCCAGCAGTCGCTCCGGGTCCCTCGAAAAACTGTTTTTT	CASSRSGSLEKLFF	TRBJ1-4	.	TRBV28	.
TGTGCCAGCAGGTACAGGGAGGGACAATACGAGCAGTACTTC	CASRYREGQYEQYF	TRBJ2-7	.	TRBV4-2	.
TGTGCCAGTAGTACCCTAGGGCTAGCTACAGATACGCAGTATTTT	CASSTLGLATDTQYF	TRBJ2-3	.	TRBV19	.
TGTGCCAGCAGCAAGACAGGGAGGACCACTGAAGCTTTCTTT	CASSKTGRTTEAFF	TRBJ1-1	.	TRBV7-3	TRBD1
TGTGCCAGCAGCAGATATACCGGTGGTTACACTGAAGCTTTCTTT	CASSRYTGGYTEAFF	TRBJ1-1	.	TRBV9	.
TGTGCCAGCAGCTTACTAGGGAACACTGAAGCTTTCTTT	CASSLLGNTEAFF	TRBJ1-1	.	TRBV7-8	.
TGTGCCAGCAGCCAAGAAGGACATAGCAATCAGCCCCAGCATTTT	CASSQEGHSNQPQHF	TRBJ1-5	.	TRBV4-2	.
TGCGCCAGCAGCTTGGAGGACAGTTCCTACGAGCAGTACTTC	CASSLEDSSYEQYF	TRBJ2-7	.	TRBV5-1	.
TGTGCCAGCACAAAGCAGGGACAAGAGACCCAGTACTTC	CASTKQGQETQYF	TRBJ2-5	few	TRBV28	.
TGTGCCAGCAGAAACTCGGGAGGGTATGAGCAGTTCTTC	CASRNSGGYEQFF	TRBJ2-1	.	TRBV28	TRBD2
TGTGCCAGCAGCTTGCCCGCGGGAGGGGGCGGGGATACGCAGTATTTT	CASSLPAGGGGDTQYF	TRBJ2-3	.	TRBV5-4	TRBD2
TGTGCCAGCAGTACACCCCAGGAGACCCAGTACTTC	CASSTPQETQYF	TRBJ2-5	.	TRBV28	.
TGTGCCAGTAATACAGGGGGCTACGAGCAGTACTTC	CASNTGGYEQYF	TRBJ2-7	.	TRBV18	TRBD1
TGTGCCAGCAGCTTGGGGGACAGGCTCCCCACCTTC	CASSLGDRLPTF	TRBJ1-2	.	TRBV11-3	TRBD1
TGCGCCAGCAGCCAATACCTGGGACAGAACTATGGCTACACCTTC	CASSQYLGQNYGYTF	TRBJ1-2	.	TRBV4-3	TRBD1
TGTGCCATCAGCCCATTACTTGACAGGGGGCGTTACACCGGGGAGCTGTTTTTT	CAISPLLDRGRYTGELFF	TRBJ2-2	.	TRBV10-3	TRBD1
TGTGCCAGCAGCGCCCAGGAGAACACTGAAGCTTTCTTT	CASSAQENTEAFF	TRBJ1-1	.	TRBV7-9	.
TGCGCCAGCAGCTTTACTAGCGGGGGGGCCGGCGGGGGCTCCTACAATGAGCAGTTCTTC	CASSFTSGGAGGGSYNEQFF	TRBJ2-1	.	TRBV5-1	TRBD2
TGTGCCAGCAGCCCCGAGGTAGCGGGAGGATTCGGGGAGCTGTTTTTT	CASSPEVAGGFGELFF	TRBJ2-2	few	TRBV7-3	TRBD2
TGTGCCAGCACACGAGACGGGAGCTCCTACGAGCAGTACTTC	CASTRDGSSYEQYF	TRBJ2-7	.	TRBV28	.
TGTGCCAGTAGTATTAAAGGGGACTATGGCTACACCTTC	CASSIKGDYGYTF	TRBJ1-2	.	TRBV19	.
TGTGCCAGTGGACTAGCGGGAGCCTACAATGAGCAGTTCTTC	CASGLAGAYNEQFF	TRBJ2-1	.	TRBV19	TRBD2
TGCAGCGTTGGACAGGGGGCGAACACCGGGGAGCTGTTTTTT	CSVGQGANTGELFF	TRBJ2-2	.	TRBV29-1	TRBD1
TGTGCCAGCACCACTAATCCTCATGGGGGGGCCTACGAGCAGTACTTC	CASTTNPHGGAYEQYF	TRBJ2-7	.	TRBV7-8	TRBD2
TGTGCCAGCAAGTATACTAGCGCAAGCGAGCAGTACTTC	CASKYTSASEQYF	TRBJ2-7	.	TRBV4-2	TRBD2
TGCGCCAGCAGCTTGCCTAGCGGTGAGACCCAGTACTTC	CASSLPSGETQYF	TRBJ2-5	.	TRBV5-1	TRBD2
TGCAGCGTTGAGGGACTGAATGGCTACACCTTC	CSVEGLNGYTF	TRBJ1-2	.	TRBV29-1	.
TGTGCCAGCAGTCCCCAGGGGACTAGCGGGGAGACCCAGTACTTC	CASSPQGTSGETQYF	TRBJ2-5	.	TRBV6-1	TRBD2
TGTGCCAGCAGTTTATTCGGGGGGCATCAGCCCCAGCATTTT	CASSLFGGHQPQHF	TRBJ1-5	.	TRBV28	.
TGTGCCAGCAGCCGACGACTAGCGTCGGGCGAGCAGTACTTC	CASSRRLASGEQYF	TRBJ2-7	.	TRBV7-2	TRBD2
TGTGCCAGCAGACCCACAGGGACGCACACTGAAGCTTTCTTT	CASRPTGTHTEAFF	TRBJ1-1	.	TRBV28	.
TGTGCCAGCAGCTCCAGGACAGGGGACGAGACCCAGTACTTC	CASSSRTGDETQYF	TRBJ2-5	.	TRBV7-2	TRBD1
TGCGCCAGCACTAGGACAGCAAACACCGGGGAGCTGTTTTTT	CASTRTANTGELFF	TRBJ2-2	.	TRBV5-1	.
TGTGCCAGCAGTTCGCAGAGCGGGAGTGTCTACGAGCAGTACTTC	CASSSQSGSVYEQYF	TRBJ2-7	.	TRBV6-1	TRBD2
TGTGCCAGCAACGCTATCCCCGAGGGGACCCAGTACTTC	CASNAIPEGTQYF	TRBJ2-5	.	TRBV2	.
TGTGCCAGCGACCAAGGACAAGAGCAGTTCTTC	CASDQGQEQFF	TRBJ2-1	.	TRBV4-2	.
TGTGCCAGCCTTTCCCGGGGGAGGACCGGGGAGCTGTTTTTT	CASLSRGRTGELFF	TRBJ2-2	.	TRBV13	.
TGTGCCAGCACCCTGAGCTCTGGGGCCAACGTCCTGACTTTC	CASTLSSGANVLTF	TRBJ2-6	once	TRBV7-8	.
TGCGCCAGCAGCCAGTTCGGGACAGGAAACTATGGCTACACCTTC	CASSQFGTGNYGYTF	TRBJ1-2	.	TRBV4-1	TRBD1
TGTGCCTGGAGCCTGACAGGGGGGGAGACCCAGTACTTC	CAWSLTGGETQYF	TRBJ2-5	.	TRBV30	TRBD1
TGTGCCAGCAGTGATCATGGGTCCGGGATCGATGAAGCTTTCTTT	CASSDHGSGIDEAFF	TRBJ1-1	.	TRBV25-1	.
TGTGCCAGCTCACCATACGGGAGTAATCAGCCCCAGCATTTT	CASSPYGSNQPQHF	TRBJ1-5	.	TRBV18	.
TGCGCCAGCAGCTCGGGGACAGGGTGGGACACTGAAGCTTTCTTT	CASSSGTGWDTEAFF	TRBJ1-1	.	TRBV5-1	TRBD1